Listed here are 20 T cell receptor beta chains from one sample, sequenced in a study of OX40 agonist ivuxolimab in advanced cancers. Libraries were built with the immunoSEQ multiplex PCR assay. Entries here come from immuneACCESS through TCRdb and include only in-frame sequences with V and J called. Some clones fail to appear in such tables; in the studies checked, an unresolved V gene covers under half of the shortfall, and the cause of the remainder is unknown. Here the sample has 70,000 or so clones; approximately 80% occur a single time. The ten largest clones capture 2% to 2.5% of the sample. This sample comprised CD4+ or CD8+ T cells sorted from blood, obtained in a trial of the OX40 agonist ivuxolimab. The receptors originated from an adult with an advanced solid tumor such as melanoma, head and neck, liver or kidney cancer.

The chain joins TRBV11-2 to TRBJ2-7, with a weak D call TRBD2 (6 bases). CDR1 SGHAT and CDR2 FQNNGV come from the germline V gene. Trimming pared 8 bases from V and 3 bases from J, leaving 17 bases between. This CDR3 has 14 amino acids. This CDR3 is CASGGTASGYEQYF. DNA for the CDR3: TGTGCCAGCGGAGGGACGGCGTCCGGCTACGAGCAGTACTTC.

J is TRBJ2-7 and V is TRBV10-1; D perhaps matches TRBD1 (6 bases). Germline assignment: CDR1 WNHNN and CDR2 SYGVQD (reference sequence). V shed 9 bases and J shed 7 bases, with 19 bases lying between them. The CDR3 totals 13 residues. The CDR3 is CASNTVGGDEQYF. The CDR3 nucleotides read TGCGCCAGTAACACAGTAGGGGGAGATGAGCAGTACTTC.

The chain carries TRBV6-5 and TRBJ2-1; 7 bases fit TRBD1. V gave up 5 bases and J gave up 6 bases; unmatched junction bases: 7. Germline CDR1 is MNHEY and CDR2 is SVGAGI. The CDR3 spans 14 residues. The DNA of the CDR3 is TGTGCCAGCAGTAAACTACAGGGGAGCAATGAGCAGTTCTTC. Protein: CASSKLQGSNEQFF.

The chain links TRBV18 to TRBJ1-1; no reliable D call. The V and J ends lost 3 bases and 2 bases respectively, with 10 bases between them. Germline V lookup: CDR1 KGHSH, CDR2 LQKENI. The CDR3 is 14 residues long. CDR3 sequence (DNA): TGTGCCAGCTCACCGATTGAGGGAAACACTGAAGCTTTCTTT. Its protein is CASSPIEGNTEAFF.

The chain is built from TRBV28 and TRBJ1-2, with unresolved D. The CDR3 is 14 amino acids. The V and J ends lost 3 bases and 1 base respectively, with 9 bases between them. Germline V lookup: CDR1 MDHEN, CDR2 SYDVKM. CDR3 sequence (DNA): TGTGCCAGCAGTTTTGAGGGTAATAACTATGGCTACACCTTC. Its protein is CASSFEGNNYGYTF.

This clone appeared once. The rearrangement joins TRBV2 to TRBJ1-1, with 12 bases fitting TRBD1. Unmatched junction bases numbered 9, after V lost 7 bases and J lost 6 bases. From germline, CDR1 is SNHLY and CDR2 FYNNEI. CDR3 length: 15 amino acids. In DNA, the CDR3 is TGTGCCAGCACCCCACGGGACAGGGGGCCCTCTGAAGCTTTCTTT. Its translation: CASTPRDRGPSEAFF.

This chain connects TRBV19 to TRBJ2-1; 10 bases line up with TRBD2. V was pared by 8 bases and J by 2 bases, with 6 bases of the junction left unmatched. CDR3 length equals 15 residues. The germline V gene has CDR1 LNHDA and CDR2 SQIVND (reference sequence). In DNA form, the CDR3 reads TGTGCCAGTGTGTCCGGGACTAGCGCCTACAATGAGCAGTTCTTC. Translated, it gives CASVSGTSAYNEQFF.

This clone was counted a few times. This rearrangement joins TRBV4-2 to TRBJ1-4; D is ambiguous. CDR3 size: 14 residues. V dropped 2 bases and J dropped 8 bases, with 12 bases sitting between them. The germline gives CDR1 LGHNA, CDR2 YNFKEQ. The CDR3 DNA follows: TGTGCCAGCAGCCAAAGCGACGGGTCAGAAAAACTGTTTTTT. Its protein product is CASSQSDGSEKLFF.

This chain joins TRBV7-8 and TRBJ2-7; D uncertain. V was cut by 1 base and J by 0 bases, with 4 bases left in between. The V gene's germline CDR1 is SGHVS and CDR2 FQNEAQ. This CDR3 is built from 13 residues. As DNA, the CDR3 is TGTGCCAGCAGCTTAGGCTACTCCTACGAGCAGTACTTC. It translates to CASSLGYSYEQYF. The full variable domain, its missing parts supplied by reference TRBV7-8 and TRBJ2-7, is GAGVSQSPRYKVAKRGQDVALRCDPISGHVSLFWYQQALGQGPEFLTYFQNEAQLDKSGLPSDRFFAERPEGSVSTLKIQRTQQEDSAVYLCASSLGYSYEQYFGPGTRLTVT.

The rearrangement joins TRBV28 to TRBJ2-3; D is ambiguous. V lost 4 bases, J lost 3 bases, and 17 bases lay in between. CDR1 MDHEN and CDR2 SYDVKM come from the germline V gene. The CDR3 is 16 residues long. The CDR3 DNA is TGTGCCAGCAGTTCACCGACCGCGGCGAGAACAGATACGCAGTATTTT. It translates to CASSSPTAARTDTQYF. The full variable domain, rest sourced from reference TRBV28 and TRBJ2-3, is DVKVTQSSRYLVKRTGEKVFLECVQDMDHENMFWYRQDPGLGLRLIYFSYDVKMKEKGDIPEGYSVSREKKERFSLILESASTNQTSMYLCASSSPTAARTDTQYFGPGTRLTVL.

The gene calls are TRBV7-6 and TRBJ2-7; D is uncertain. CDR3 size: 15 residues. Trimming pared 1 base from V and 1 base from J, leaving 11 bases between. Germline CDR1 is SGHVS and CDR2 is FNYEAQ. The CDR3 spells CASSLGGAGSYEQYF. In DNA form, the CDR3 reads TGTGCCAGCAGCTTAGGAGGAGCCGGATCCTACGAGCAGTACTTC.

The CDR3 coding sequence is TGTGCCAGCAGCCCCCGGGCCTCAATTGACCTATACGAGCAGTACTTC. This encodes CASSPRASIDLYEQYF. The chain uses TRBV7-2 and TRBJ2-7, with D unclear. The CDR3 is 16 amino acids. Germline CDR1 SGHTA, CDR2 FQGNSA. The V gene lost 5 bases and the J gene lost 4 bases, with 21 bases spanning the gap.

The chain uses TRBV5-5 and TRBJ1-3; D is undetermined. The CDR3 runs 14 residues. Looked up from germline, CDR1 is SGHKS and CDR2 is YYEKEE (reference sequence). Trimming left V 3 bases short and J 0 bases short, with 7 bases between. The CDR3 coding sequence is TGTGCCAGCAGCTACGGGTCCTCTGGAAACACCATATATTTT. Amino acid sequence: CASSYGSSGNTIYF.

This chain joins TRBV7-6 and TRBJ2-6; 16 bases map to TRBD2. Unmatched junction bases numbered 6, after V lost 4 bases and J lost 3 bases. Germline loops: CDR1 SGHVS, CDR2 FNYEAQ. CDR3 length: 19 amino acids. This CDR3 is CASSYGTSGRAGGANVLTF. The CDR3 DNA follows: TGTGCCAGCAGCTACGGGACTAGCGGGAGGGCAGGTGGGGCCAACGTCCTGACTTTC.

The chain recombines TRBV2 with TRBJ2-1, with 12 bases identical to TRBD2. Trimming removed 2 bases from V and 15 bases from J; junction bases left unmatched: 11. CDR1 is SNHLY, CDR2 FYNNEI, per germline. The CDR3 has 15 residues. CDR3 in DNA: TGTGCCAGCAGTGAAAGGACTAGCGGGAAGCATGGGTGGTTCTTC. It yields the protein CASSERTSGKHGWFF.

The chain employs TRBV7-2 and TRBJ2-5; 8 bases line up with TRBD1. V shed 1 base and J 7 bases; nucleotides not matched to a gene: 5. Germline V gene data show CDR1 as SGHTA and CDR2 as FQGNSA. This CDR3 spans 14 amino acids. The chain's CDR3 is CASSLGQGASTQYF. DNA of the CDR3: TGTGCCAGCAGCTTAGGGCAGGGGGCATCGACCCAGTACTTC.

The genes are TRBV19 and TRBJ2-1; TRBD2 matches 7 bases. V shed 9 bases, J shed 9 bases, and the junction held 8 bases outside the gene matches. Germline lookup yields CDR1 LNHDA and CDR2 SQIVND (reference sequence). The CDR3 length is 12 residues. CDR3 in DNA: TGTGCCAGCAGACTAGCTCGGGGTGAGCAGTTCTTC. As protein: CASRLARGEQFF.

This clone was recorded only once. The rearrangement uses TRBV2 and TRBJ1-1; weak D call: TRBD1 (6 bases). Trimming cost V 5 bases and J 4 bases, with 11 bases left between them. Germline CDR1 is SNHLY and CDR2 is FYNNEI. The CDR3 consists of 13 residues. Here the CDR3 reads CASSNREFTEAFF. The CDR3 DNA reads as TGTGCCAGCAGTAACAGGGAATTCACTGAAGCTTTCTTT.

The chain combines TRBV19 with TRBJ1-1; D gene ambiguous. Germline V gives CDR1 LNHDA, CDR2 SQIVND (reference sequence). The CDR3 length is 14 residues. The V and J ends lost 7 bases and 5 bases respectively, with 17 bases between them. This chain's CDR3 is CASTRDGFRTEAFF. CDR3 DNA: TGTGCCAGTACGCGAGACGGGTTTAGAACTGAAGCTTTCTTT.

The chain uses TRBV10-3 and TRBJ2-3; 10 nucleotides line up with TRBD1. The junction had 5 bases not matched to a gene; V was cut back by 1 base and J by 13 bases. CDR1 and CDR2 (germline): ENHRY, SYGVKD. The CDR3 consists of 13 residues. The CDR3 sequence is CAISEFSGQGEYF. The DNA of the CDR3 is TGTGCCATCAGTGAGTTTAGCGGACAGGGGGAGTATTTT.